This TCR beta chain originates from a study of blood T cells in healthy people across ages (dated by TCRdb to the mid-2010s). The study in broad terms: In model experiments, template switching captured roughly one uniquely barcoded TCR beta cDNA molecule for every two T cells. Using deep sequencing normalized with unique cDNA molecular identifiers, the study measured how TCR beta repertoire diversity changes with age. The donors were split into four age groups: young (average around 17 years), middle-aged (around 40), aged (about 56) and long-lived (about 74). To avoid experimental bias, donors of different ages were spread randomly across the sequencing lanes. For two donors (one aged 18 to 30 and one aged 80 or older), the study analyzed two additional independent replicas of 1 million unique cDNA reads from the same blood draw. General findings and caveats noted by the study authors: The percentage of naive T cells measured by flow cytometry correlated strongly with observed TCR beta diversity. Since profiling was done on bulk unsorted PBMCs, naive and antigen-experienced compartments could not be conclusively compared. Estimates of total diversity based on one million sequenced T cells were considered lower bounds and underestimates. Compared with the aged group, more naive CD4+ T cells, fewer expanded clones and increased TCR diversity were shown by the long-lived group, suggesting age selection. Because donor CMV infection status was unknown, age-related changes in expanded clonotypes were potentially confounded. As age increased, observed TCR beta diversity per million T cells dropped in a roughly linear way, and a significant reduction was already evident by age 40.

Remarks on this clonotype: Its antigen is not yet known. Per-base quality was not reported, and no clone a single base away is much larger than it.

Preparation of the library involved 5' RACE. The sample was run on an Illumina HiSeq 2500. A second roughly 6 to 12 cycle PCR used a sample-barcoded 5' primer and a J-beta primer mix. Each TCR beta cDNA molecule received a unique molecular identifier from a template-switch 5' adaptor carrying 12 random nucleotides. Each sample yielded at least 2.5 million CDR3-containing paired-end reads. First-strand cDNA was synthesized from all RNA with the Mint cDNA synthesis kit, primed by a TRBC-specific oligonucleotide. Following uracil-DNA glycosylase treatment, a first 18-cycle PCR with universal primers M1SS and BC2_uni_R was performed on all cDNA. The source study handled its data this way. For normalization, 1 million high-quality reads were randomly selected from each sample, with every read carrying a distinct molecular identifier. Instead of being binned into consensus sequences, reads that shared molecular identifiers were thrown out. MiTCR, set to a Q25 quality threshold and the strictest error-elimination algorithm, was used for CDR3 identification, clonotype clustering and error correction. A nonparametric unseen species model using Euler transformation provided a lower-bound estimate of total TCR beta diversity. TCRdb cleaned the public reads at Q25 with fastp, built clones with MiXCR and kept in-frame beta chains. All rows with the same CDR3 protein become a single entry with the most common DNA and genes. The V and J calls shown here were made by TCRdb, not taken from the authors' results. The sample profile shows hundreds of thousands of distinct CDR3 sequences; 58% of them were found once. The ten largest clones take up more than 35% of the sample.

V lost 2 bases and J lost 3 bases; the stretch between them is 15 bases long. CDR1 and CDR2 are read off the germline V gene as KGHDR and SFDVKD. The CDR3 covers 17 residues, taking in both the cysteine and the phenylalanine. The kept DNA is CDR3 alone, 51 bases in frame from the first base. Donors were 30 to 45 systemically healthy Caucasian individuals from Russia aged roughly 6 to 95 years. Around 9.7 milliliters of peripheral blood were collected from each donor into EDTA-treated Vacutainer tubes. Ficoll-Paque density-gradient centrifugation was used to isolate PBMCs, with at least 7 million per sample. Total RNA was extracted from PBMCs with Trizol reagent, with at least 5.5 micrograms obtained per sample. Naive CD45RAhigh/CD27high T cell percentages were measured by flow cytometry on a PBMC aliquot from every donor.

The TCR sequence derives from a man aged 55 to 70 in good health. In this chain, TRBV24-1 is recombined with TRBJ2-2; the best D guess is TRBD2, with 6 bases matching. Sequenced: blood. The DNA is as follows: TGTGCCACCAGTGATTCCGGGACTCAGGGTTACACCGGGGAGCTGTTTTTT. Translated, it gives CATSDSGTQGYTGELFF.